This T cell receptor (beta chain) was identified during a study of blood T cell repertoires in COVID-19. Background on the study: PBMCs, B-cell-depleted T cells, or T cells were the source of the cDNA or gDNA that made up the material.

Generated by immunoSEQ multiplex PCR, the TCRdb table keeps only in-frame clones and is missing some. Of some 190,000 clones listed, approximately 80% are singletons. People in the exposed group encountered a COVID-19 case within 2 weeks before entering the study. This clone occurred once. Sample: PBMCs or T cells enriched from blood (not recorded which). This receptor was taken from a man between 60 and 75 years old who had been exposed to COVID-19.

The DNA of the CDR3 is TGTGCCAGCAGCTTGGTCCCGAGGAGCAATCAGCCCCAGCATTTT. Translating it yields CASSLVPRSNQPQHF. The chain is built from TRBV7-2 and TRBJ1-5, with D unclear. This CDR3 is 15 amino acids long. V lost 3 bases to trimming and J lost 1 base, with 10 bases between them. Germline CDR1 SGHTA, CDR2 FQGNSA.